This TCR beta chain derives from a study of blood T cell repertoires in COVID-19. Assay: immunoSEQ multiplex PCR; the TCRdb copy retains only in-frame clones and omits some. The data contain some 140,000 clones, under 85% of them singletons. Looked up from germline, CDR1 is SGHRS and CDR2 is YFSETQ. The length of the CDR3 is 13 residues. With 4 bases removed from V and 8 bases from J, the gap between germline ends came to 15 bases. The clonotype originates from a man aged 55 to 70 with COVID-19, enrolled during active disease. Input material: peripheral blood. The chain couples TRBV5-1 to TRBJ1-1; D is undetermined. CDR3 nucleotide sequence: TGCGCCAGCAGCAAAACCCTTAAAGCGGAAGCTTTCTTT. Translated: CASSKTLKAEAFF.